The rows below give T cell receptor beta chains drawn from one sample of a study of tumor and adjacent non-tumor tissue in lung cancer. TCRdb recomputed calls from the multiplex PCR reads with MiXCR, one row per CDR3 protein. This repertoire shows about 67,000 distinct CDR3 sequences, under 80% found once; its top ten account for around 45%. Sequenced: distant non-tumor lung tissue. The receptors stem from a man between 60 and 75 years old with non-small cell lung cancer. Each CDR3 is given with its conserved first and last residue. A D gene is named only where the DNA matches it firmly. Size is omitted from some rows. Given values are once, few, many or a class for expanded clones.

abundance,j_gene,d_gene,v_gene,CDR3nt,CDR3aa
-,TRBJ2-3,TRBD2,TRBV29-1,TGCAGCGTCGGTACAACTGGGGCGGGGGTCGCAGATACGCAGTATTTT,CSVGTTGAGVADTQYF
-,TRBJ2-1,TRBD2,TRBV11-1,TGTACCAGCAGTCAAGGGGCGCGGGGGGGATACAATGAGCTGTTCTTC,CTSSQGARGGYNELFF
-,TRBJ2-5,-,TRBV11-1,TGTGCCGGCAGCGAAGACACGTACCAAGAGACTCAATACTTC,CAGSEDTYQETQYF
-,TRBJ2-7,TRBD1,TRBV5-4,TGTGCCAGCAGCCGACAGGGGGTCTATGAGCACTACTTC,CASSRQGVYEHYF
many,TRBJ2-1,-,TRBV7-9,TGTGCCAGCTTCGATGCAGGGGGGGCTTACAATGAGCAGTTCTTC,CASFDAGGAYNEQFF
once,TRBJ2-2,TRBD2,TRBV12-3/TRBV12-4,TGTGCCAGCACCCTAGCGGGATGCACAGGGGAGCTGTTTTTT,CASTLAGCTGELFF
-,TRBJ2-1,TRBD1,TRBV14,TGTGCCAGCAACGAATCCCCAGGGGGAGAGCAGTTCTTC,CASNESPGGEQFF
-,TRBJ1-1,-,TRBV5-1,TGCGCCAGCAGCTTGGCTATGGGCTCTAGTAACACTGAATCATTCTTT,CASSLAMGSSNTESFF
-,TRBJ2-7,TRBD2,TRBV6-5,TGCGCCAGCAGTTACTCGAGGCGGGAGACGGTCAAGCAGTACTTC,CASSYSRRETVKQYF
-,TRBJ2-7,-,TRBV10-3,TGTGCCATCAGTGATGTTGGAGCGAACTACGAGCAGTACTTC,CAISDVGANYEQYF
many,TRBJ2-7,TRBD1,TRBV20-1,TGCAGTGCTAGAGATCTCAGGGTTGACAGGGCTGACGAGCAGTACTTC,CSARDLRVDRADEQYF
once,TRBJ1-3,-,TRBV29-1,TGCAGCGGTCAAATCGGAAAGACCATATATTTT,CSGQIGKTIYF
-,TRBJ2-7,-,TRBV10-2,TGCGCCAGCAGAGGCGGGATTAGCTCCTACGAGCAGTATTTC,CASRGGISSYEQYF